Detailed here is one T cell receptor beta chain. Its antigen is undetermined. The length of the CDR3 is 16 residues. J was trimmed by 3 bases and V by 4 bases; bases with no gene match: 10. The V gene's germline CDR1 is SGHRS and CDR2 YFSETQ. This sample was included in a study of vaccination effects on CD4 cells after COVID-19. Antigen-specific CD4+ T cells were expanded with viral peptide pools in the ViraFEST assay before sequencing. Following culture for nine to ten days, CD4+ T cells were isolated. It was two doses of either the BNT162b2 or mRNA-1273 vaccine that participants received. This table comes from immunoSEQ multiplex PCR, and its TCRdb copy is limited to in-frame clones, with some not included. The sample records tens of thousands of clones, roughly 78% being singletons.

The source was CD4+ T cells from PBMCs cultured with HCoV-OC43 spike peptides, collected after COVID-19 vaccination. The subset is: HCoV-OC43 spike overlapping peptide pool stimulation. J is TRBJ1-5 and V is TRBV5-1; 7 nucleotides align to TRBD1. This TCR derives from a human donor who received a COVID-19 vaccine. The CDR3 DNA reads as TGCGCCAGCAGCCCAGCAGGGACAGCCTCCAATCAGCCCCAGCATTTT. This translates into CASSPAGTASNQPQHF.